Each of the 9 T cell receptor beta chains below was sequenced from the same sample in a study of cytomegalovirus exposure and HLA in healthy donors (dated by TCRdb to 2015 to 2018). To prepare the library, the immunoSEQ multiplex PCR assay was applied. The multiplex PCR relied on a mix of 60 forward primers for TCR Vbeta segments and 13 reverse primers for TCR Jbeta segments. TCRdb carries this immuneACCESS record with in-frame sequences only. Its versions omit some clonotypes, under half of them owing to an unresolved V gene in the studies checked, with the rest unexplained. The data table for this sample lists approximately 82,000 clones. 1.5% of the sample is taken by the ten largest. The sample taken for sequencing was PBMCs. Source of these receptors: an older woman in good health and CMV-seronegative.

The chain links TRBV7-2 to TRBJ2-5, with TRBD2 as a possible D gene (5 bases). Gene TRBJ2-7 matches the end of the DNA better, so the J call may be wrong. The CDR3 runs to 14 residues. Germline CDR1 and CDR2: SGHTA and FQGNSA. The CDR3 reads CASSPRTGTYEQYF. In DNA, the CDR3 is TGTGCCAGCAGCCCCCGGACGGGAACCTACGAGCAGTACTTC.

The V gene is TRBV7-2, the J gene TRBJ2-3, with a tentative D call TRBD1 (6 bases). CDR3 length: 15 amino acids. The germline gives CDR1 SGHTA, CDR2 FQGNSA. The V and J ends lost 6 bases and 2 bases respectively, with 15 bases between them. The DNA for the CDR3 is TGTGCCAGCAGGAAACCGGGACACGACACAGATACGCAGTATTTT. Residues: CASRKPGHDTDTQYF.

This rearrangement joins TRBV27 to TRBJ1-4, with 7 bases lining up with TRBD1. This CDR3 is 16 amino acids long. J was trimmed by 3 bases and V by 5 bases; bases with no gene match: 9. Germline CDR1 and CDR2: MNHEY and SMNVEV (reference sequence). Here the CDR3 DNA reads TGTGCCAGCAGTCCTACGACAGGGTTAGCTAATGAAAAACTGTTTTTT. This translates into CASSPTTGLANEKLFF.

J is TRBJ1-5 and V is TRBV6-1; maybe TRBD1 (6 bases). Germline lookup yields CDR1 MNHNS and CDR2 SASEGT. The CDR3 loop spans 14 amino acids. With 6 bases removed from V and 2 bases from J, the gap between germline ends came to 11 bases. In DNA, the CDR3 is TGTGCCAGCAGGTATCCAGGGGGCAATCAGCCCCAGCATTTT. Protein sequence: CASRYPGGNQPQHF.

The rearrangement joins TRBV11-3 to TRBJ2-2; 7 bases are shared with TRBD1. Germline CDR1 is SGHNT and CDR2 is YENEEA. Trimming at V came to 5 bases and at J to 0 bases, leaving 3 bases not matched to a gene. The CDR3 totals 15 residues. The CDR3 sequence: CASSKDRANTGELFF. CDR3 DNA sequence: TGTGCCAGCAGCAAAGACAGGGCGAACACCGGGGAGCTGTTTTTT.

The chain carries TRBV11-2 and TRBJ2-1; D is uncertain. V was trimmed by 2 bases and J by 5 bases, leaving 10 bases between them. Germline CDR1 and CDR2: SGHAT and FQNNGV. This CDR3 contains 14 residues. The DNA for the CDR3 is TGTGCCAGCAGCTTAATAGGAGCGAACAATGAGCAGTTCTTC. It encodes CASSLIGANNEQFF.

CDR3 protein: CASSKSSGGFYEQYF. CDR3 DNA: TGTGCCAGCAGCAAATCTAGTGGGGGCTTTTACGAGCAGTACTTC. The chain carries TRBV28 and TRBJ2-7; possible D gene TRBD1, 6 bases. Germline CDR1 is MDHEN and CDR2 is SYDVKM. V gave up 6 bases and J gave up 4 bases, with 19 bases separating them. The CDR3 consists of 15 residues.

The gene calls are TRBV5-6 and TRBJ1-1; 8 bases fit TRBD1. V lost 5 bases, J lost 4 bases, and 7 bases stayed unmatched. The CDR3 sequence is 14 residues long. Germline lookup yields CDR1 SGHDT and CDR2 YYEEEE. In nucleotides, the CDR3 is TGTGCCAGCAGACCCAGGGGGCGGTTCACTGAAGCTTTCTTT. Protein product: CASRPRGRFTEAFF.

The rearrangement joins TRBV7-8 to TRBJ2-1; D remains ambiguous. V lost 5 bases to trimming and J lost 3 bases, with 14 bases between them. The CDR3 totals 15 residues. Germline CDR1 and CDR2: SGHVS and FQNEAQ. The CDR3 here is CASSELVGDYNEQFF. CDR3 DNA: TGTGCCAGCAGCGAACTCGTCGGAGACTACAATGAGCAGTTCTTC.